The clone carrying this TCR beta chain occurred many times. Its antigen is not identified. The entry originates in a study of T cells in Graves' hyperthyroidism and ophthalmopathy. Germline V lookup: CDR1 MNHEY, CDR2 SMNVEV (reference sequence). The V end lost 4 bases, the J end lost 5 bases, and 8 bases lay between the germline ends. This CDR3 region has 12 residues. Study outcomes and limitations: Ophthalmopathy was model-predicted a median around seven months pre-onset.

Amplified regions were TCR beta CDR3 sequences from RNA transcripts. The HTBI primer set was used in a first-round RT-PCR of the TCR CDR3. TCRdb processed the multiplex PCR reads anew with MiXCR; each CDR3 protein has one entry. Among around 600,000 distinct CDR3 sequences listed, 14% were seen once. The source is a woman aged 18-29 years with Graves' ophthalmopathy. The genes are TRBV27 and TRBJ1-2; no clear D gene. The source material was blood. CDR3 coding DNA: TGTGCCAGCAGTTCAAATGGGTATGGCTACACCTTC. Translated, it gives CASSSNGYGYTF.